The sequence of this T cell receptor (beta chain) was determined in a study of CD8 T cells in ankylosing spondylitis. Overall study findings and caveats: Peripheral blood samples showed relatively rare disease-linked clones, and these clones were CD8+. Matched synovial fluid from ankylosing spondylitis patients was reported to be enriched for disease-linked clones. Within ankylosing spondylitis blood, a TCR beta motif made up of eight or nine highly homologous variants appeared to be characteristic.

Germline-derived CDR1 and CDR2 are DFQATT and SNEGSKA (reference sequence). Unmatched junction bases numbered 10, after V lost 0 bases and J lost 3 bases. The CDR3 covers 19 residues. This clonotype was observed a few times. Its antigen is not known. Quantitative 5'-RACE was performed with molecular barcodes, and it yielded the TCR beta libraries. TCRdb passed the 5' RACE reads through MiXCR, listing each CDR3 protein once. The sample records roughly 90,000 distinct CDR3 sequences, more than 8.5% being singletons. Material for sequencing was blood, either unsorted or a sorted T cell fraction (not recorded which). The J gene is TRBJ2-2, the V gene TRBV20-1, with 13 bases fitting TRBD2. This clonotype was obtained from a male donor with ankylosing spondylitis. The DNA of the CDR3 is TGCAGTGCTAGAGATTTACCTGGACTAGCGGGAGAGTACACCGGGGAGCTGTTTTTT. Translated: CSARDLPGLAGEYTGELFF.